These 23 T cell receptor beta chains originate from one sample sequenced in a study of T cells after yellow fever vaccination. TCRdb analysed the 5' RACE reads with MiXCR anew, one entry per CDR3 protein. In the table there are approximately 550,000 distinct CDR3 sequences, around an eighth of which are singletons. The starting material was PBMCs, obtained on the day of the yellow fever booster vaccination. Receptor source: a man between 25 and 39 years old who received the YFV17D yellow fever vaccine.

Remarks on this clonotype: Germline and junction disagree at one end, which may indicate a read error. This chain links TRBV23-1 with TRBJ2-1, with 10 nucleotides matching TRBD1. TRBV23-1 is an ORF; its function is uncertain. This CDR3 region has 17 residues. CDR3 protein: CASAPARTGGILNEQFF. CDR3 nucleotide sequence: TGTGCCAGCGCCCCCGCCCGGACAGGGGGTATCCTCAATGAGCAGTTCTTC.

The V and J genes are TRBV5-1 and TRBJ1-1; D is undetermined. Trimming removed 0 bases from V and 4 bases from J, with 13 bases in between. The CDR3 runs to 15 residues. Germline V gene lookup returns CDR1 SGHRS and CDR2 YFSETQ. This CDR3 is CASSLVGLRGTEAFF. In DNA, the CDR3 is TGCGCCAGCAGCTTGGTTGGACTGCGGGGCACTGAAGCTTTCTTT.

The V call is TRBV3-1, the J call TRBJ2-1, with unresolved D. This CDR3 is built from 15 residues. V was pared by 0 bases and J by 7 bases, with 13 bases between. Germline V gene data show CDR1 as LGHDT and CDR2 as YNNKEL (reference sequence). The CDR3 loop reads CASSQETKYLNEQFF. As DNA, the CDR3 is TGTGCCAGCAGCCAAGAAACTAAGTATCTTAATGAGCAGTTCTTC.

This clonotype was detected only a few times. CDR3 in amino acids: CSARAPGGRRGLASGLSYNEQFF. For the CDR3, the DNA is TGCAGTGCTAGAGCCCCGGGGGGACGGAGAGGCCTCGCTAGCGGACTATCCTACAATGAGCAGTTCTTC. The chain joins TRBV20-1 to TRBJ2-1; 7 nucleotides line up with TRBD2. Trimming removed 1 base from V and 1 base from J; junction bases left unmatched: 28. Germline values: CDR1 DFQATT, CDR2 SNEGSKA (reference sequence). This CDR3 has 23 residues.

A few counts support this clonotype. J is TRBJ1-4 and V is TRBV6-1; D perhaps matches TRBD1 (5 bases). V was clipped by 6 bases and J by 0 bases, with 20 bases between them. Germline V gene lookup returns CDR1 MNHNS and CDR2 SASEGT. The CDR3 has 18 amino acids. The CDR3: CASRAVGVWSATNEKLFF. In DNA form, the CDR3 reads TGTGCCAGCAGGGCGGTGGGGGTCTGGTCGGCAACTAATGAAAAACTGTTTTTT.

This clonotype was counted only a few times. The V gene is TRBV5-1, the J gene TRBJ1-6; D unclear. With 3 bases removed from V and 5 bases from J, the gap between germline ends came to 12 bases. The V gene's germline CDR1 is SGHRS and CDR2 YFSETQ. CDR3 size: 15 residues. The CDR3 coding sequence is TGCGCCAGCAGCTCCTTAGCCTTGGATAATTCACCCCTCCACTTT. Translation: CASSSLALDNSPLHF.

A few counts support this clonotype. The chain has TRBV5-4 and TRBJ2-3; D remains unclear. The CDR3 sequence is 14 residues long. The germline V gene has CDR1 SGHNT and CDR2 YYREEE (reference sequence). V gave up 4 bases and J gave up 2 bases, with 11 bases separating them. CDR3 sequence reads: CASSLSGLTDTQYF. CDR3 DNA sequence: TGTGCCAGCAGCCTGAGTGGCCTCACAGATACGCAGTATTTT. Using reference TRBV5-4 and TRBJ2-3 for the parts outside the CDR3, the full variable domain is ETGVTQSPTHLIKTRGQQVTLRCSSQSGHNTVSWYQQALGQGPQFIFQYYREEENGRGNFPPRFSGLQFPNYSSELNVNALELDDSALYLCASSLSGLTDTQYFGPGTRLTVL.

This clonotype was recorded a few times. The rearrangement links TRBV20-1 to TRBJ2-7, with a weak D call TRBD2 (5 bases). The CDR3 totals 14 residues. Trimming cost V 3 bases and J 2 bases, with 14 bases left between them. Germline V gives CDR1 DFQATT, CDR2 SNEGSKA (reference sequence). The CDR3 coding sequence is TGCAGTGCTAGCGTAGCGTCGAGGGCCTACGAGCAGTACTTC. Amino acid sequence: CSASVASRAYEQYF.

The rearrangement links TRBV12-3 or TRBV12-4 to TRBJ2-1; D is unclear. This CDR3 has 12 residues. Trimming cost V 5 bases and J 7 bases, with 9 bases left between them. CDR3 loop: CASSPNRNEQFF. CDR3 in DNA: TGTGCCAGCAGTCCGAATCGTAATGAGCAGTTCTTC.

This chain links TRBV29-1 with TRBJ2-5; D is perhaps TRBD1 (6 bases). CDR1 and CDR2 (germline): SQVTM, ANQGSEA. The CDR3 loop spans 12 amino acids. V dropped 4 bases and J dropped 3 bases, with 9 bases sitting between them. The chain's CDR3 is CSVAPGEETQYF. The CDR3 nucleotides read TGCAGCGTTGCTCCAGGGGAAGAGACCCAGTACTTC.

The chain uses TRBV7-2 and TRBJ2-5, with 13 bases that match TRBD2. The V gene's germline CDR1 is SGHTA and CDR2 FQGNSA. V trimming: 5 bases; J trimming: 2 bases; junction bases outside the gene matches: 2. The CDR3 extends over 15 amino acids. The CDR3 here is CASSEGLAGQETQYF. The CDR3 nucleotides read TGTGCCAGCAGCGAGGGACTAGCGGGGCAAGAGACCCAGTACTTC.

This clonotype appeared a few times. V gene TRBV3-1 combines with J gene TRBJ2-1; possible D gene TRBD2, 6 bases. The CDR3 covers 17 residues. Germline CDR1 LGHDT, CDR2 YNNKEL (reference sequence). Trimming cost V 0 bases and J 2 bases, with 14 bases left between them. CDR3 loop: CASSQDGGAGTYNEQFF. In DNA, the CDR3 is TGTGCCAGCAGCCAAGATGGTGGGGCGGGAACCTACAATGAGCAGTTCTTC.

The V call is TRBV19, the J call TRBJ2-1; D is possibly TRBD1 or TRBD2 (5 bases each). Germline V lookup: CDR1 LNHDA, CDR2 SQIVND (reference sequence). The CDR3 covers 13 residues. The V end lost 4 bases, the J end lost 7 bases, and 11 bases lay between the germline ends. CDR3 nucleotide sequence: TGTGCCAGTAGTAGCAGGGACGGAAATGAGCAGTTCTTC. It yields the protein CASSSRDGNEQFF.

V is TRBV7-2 and J is TRBJ1-2; D may be TRBD1 (5 bases). V was pared by 4 bases and J by 8 bases, with 17 bases between. This CDR3 contains 14 residues. From germline, CDR1 is SGHTA and CDR2 FQGNSA. The CDR3 bases are TGTGCCAGCAGCTCGGGGCGGGGCCCTTGGGGCTACACCTTC. Translation: CASSSGRGPWGYTF.

The J gene is TRBJ2-5, the V gene TRBV7-2; 9 nucleotides line up with TRBD1. V shed 5 bases and J 0 bases; nucleotides not matched to a gene: 4. Germline V gene sequence: CDR1 SGHTA, CDR2 FQGNSA. This CDR3 comprises 15 residues. This CDR3 is CASSRDRVYQETQYF. The CDR3 DNA reads TGTGCCAGCAGCAGGGACAGGGTATACCAAGAGACCCAGTACTTC.

This clonotype occurred many times. This chain connects TRBV20-1 to TRBJ1-5; maybe TRBD1 (5 bases). Germline V gives CDR1 DFQATT, CDR2 SNEGSKA (reference sequence). The CDR3 is made up of 14 amino acids. V lost 2 bases to trimming and J lost 7 bases, with 15 bases between them. Written as DNA, the CDR3 is TGCAGTGCTAGACAAGGGACGGTAGGACAGCCCCAGCATTTT. Translating gives CSARQGTVGQPQHF.

The chain carries TRBV11-2 and TRBJ1-1, with no clear D. Trimming took 4 bases from V and 0 from J, leaving 12 bases between them. This CDR3 is 15 amino acids long. Germline CDR1 and CDR2: SGHAT and FQNNGV. As DNA, the CDR3 is TGTGCCAGCAGCTATCAGCGAGTTCTGAACACTGAAGCTTTCTTT. Encoded protein: CASSYQRVLNTEAFF.

This clonotype was seen at least ten times. The chain links TRBV29-1 to TRBJ2-7, with TRBD1 identical over 9 bases. The CDR3 runs to 15 residues. V trimming: 0 bases; J trimming: 2 bases; junction bases outside the gene matches: 5. Germline V gene sequence: CDR1 SQVTM, CDR2 ANQGSEA. The DNA of the CDR3 is TGCAGCGTTGAAGACTCGACAGGGGGACCCTACGAGCAGTACTTC. It specifies CSVEDSTGGPYEQYF.

This chain joins TRBV11-3 and TRBJ2-5; TRBD2 might be the D (6 bases). Trimming shortened V by 2 bases and J by 5 bases, and 15 bases separated the two germline ends. This CDR3 is 15 amino acids long. CDR1 SGHNT and CDR2 YENEEA come from the germline V gene. DNA for the CDR3: TGTGCCAGCAGCTTAAGGACTGGAGCGGGTGAGACCCAGTACTTC. This codes for CASSLRTGAGETQYF.

This chain uses TRBV9 with TRBJ2-7; the match to TRBD2 covers 13 bases. The ends lost 3 bases at V and 4 bases at J; junction bases unmatched: 1. The germline gives CDR1 SGDLS, CDR2 YYNGEE. The CDR3 sequence is 14 residues long. CDR3 nucleotide sequence: TGTGCCAGCAGCGAGACTAGCGGGGGGTACGAGCAGTACTTC. Translating gives CASSETSGGYEQYF.

The chain links TRBV6-5 to TRBJ2-3; D may be TRBD2 (5 bases). The ends were cut back, 2 bases at V and 4 bases at J, with 13 bases in the middle. The CDR3 is 15 residues long. Germline CDR1 reads MNHEY; CDR2 reads SVGAGI. CDR3 coding DNA: TGTGCCAGCAGTTACGAGGGTATGGTAGCAGATACGCAGTATTTT. Translation: CASSYEGMVADTQYF.

The chain couples TRBV28 to TRBJ1-1, with 9 nucleotides matching TRBD1. The CDR3 covers 15 residues. Trimming at V came to 6 bases and at J to 5 bases, leaving 10 bases not matched to a gene. CDR1 MDHEN and CDR2 SYDVKM come from the germline V gene. The CDR3 DNA follows: TGTGCCAGCAGAGCTCCGGGACAGGGAATGACTGAAGCTTTCTTT. Protein: CASRAPGQGMTEAFF.

The chain is built from TRBV20-1 and TRBJ2-3; D might be TRBD2 (6 bases). The germline V gene encodes CDR1 DFQATT and CDR2 SNEGSKA (reference sequence). The V end lost 6 bases, the J end lost 2 bases, and 12 bases lay between the germline ends. The CDR3 runs to 13 residues. The CDR3: CSANSGITDTQYF. Here the CDR3 DNA reads TGCAGTGCGAATAGCGGTATCACAGATACGCAGTATTTT.